This TCR beta chain was found in a study of T cell responses to AZD1222 COVID-19 vaccine. Findings of the study overall: Reportedly, close to half of spike-specific TCRs are directed against unmutated variant regions.

V dropped 6 bases and J dropped 3 bases, with 21 bases sitting between them. The CDR3 has 16 amino acids. Germline V gene lookup returns CDR1 SQVTM and CDR2 ANQGSEA. To note about this clone: Its antigen is as yet unknown.

Here immunoSEQ multiplex PCR was the method, and the copy in TCRdb shows in-frame clones only, minus some. The sample has about 170,000 clones; 87% are singletons. The clonotype originates from an adult who received the AZD1222 COVID-19 vaccine. Sequences were derived from peripheral blood, sampled 28 days after the second AZD1222 dose. The J gene is TRBJ1-5, the V gene TRBV29-1; a weak D match, TRBD1 (5 bases). This CDR3 is CSVPLKNGGFNQPQHF. In DNA, the CDR3 is TGCAGCGTGCCCCTCAAAAACGGGGGGTTCAATCAGCCCCAGCATTTT.